The 22 T cell receptor beta chains below come from one sample, sequenced in a study of blood T cell repertoires in COVID-19. Sequenced by immunoSEQ multiplex PCR; TCRdb stores in-frame clones only, minus some. The sample comprises under 100,000 clones, about 85% of which are singletons, and 2.5% to 3.5% rests with the top ten. The material sequenced was peripheral blood. The source of these receptors is a woman aged 80 or older with COVID-19, enrolled during active disease.

This clone was seen more than once but under ten times. The chain has TRBV6-2 or TRBV6-3 and TRBJ2-2; TRBD2 matches at 9 bases. Germline lookup yields CDR1 MNHEY and CDR2 SVGEGT. This CDR3 has 15 amino acids. Losses at the gene ends were 3 bases for V and 4 bases for J; bases not matched to a gene: 3. CDR3 in amino acids: CASSYSGSGTGELFF. The CDR3 region has the DNA TGTGCCAGCAGTTATAGCGGGAGCGGCACCGGGGAGCTGTTTTTT.

The chain uses TRBV28 and TRBJ1-5, with 8 bases that match TRBD1. The CDR3 extends over 15 amino acids. CDR1 and CDR2 from the germline V gene are MDHEN and SYDVKM. After removal of 6 bases from V and 6 bases from J, the junction contained 10 bases not matched to a gene. The CDR3 DNA reads TGTGCCAGCAGGGGGTCGGCAGGGGGCAGTCAGCCCCAGCATTTT. It yields the protein CASRGSAGGSQPQHF. The full variable domain, rest sourced from reference TRBV28 and TRBJ1-5, is DVKVTQSSRYLVKRTGEKVFLECVQDMDHENMFWYRQDPGLGLRLIYFSYDVKMKEKGDIPEGYSVSREKKERFSLILESASTNQTSMYLCASRGSAGGSQPQHFGDGTRLSIL.

The chain is built from TRBV10-3 and TRBJ1-5; TRBD1 agrees at 7 bases. CDR1 is ENHRY, CDR2 SYGVKD, per germline. The CDR3 runs 14 residues. The V segment lost 3 bases and the J segment 7 bases; nucleotides outside the gene matches: 6. The CDR3: CAISDARGAQPQHF. In DNA, the CDR3 is TGTGCCATCAGTGATGCCAGGGGGGCCCAGCCCCAGCATTTT.

This clone has more than one count but fewer than ten. The genes are TRBV6-2 or TRBV6-3 and TRBJ1-2; 7 bases map to TRBD1. The V and J ends lost 6 bases and 0 bases, in that order; junction bases with no gene match: 7. Germline assignment: CDR1 MNHEY and CDR2 SVGEGT. This CDR3 is 15 amino acids long. The CDR3 nucleotides read TGTGCCAGCAGCCGCTCCGGGACAGCTAACTATGGCTACACCTTC. Its translation is CASSRSGTANYGYTF.

V is TRBV29-1 and J is TRBJ2-3; no reliable D call. Germline values: CDR1 SQVTM, CDR2 ANQGSEA. Deletions cut 4 bases from V and 6 bases from J, with 8 bases between. This CDR3 has 11 residues. The CDR3 DNA is TGCAGCGTTGGAGACATGGATACGCAGTATTTT. Translating gives CSVGDMDTQYF.

The chain employs TRBV7-2 and TRBJ1-5; 7 bases agree with TRBD1. The CDR3 has 15 amino acids. Looked up from germline, CDR1 is SGHTA and CDR2 is FQGNSA. The V segment lost 5 bases and the J segment 4 bases; nucleotides outside the gene matches: 8. CDR3 sequence: CASSPRTGVNQPQHF. The CDR3 DNA sequence: TGTGCCAGCAGCCCCCGGACAGGCGTAAATCAGCCCCAGCATTTT.

The CDR3 DNA reads TGTGCCAGCAGCTTAGCCTCGGCTAGCGGGAGATACGAGCAGTACTTC. This translates into CASSLASASGRYEQYF. The chain uses TRBV7-6 and TRBJ2-7; 10 positions agree with TRBD2. The J segment lost 4 bases and the V segment lost 0 bases, leaving 6 bases of the junction unmatched. Germline V gives CDR1 SGHVS, CDR2 FNYEAQ. The CDR3 totals 16 residues.

The rearrangement joins TRBV7-2 to TRBJ2-7; D might be TRBD2 (6 bases). The germline CDR1 and CDR2 sequences are SGHTA and FQGNSA. Trimming pared 8 bases from V and 1 base from J, leaving 15 bases between. The CDR3 runs to 14 residues. Written as DNA, the CDR3 is TGTGCCAGCGGACTACGGGCGGAATCCTACGAGCAGTACTTC. Translation gives CASGLRAESYEQYF.

This chain connects TRBV19 to TRBJ1-2; tentative D call: TRBD1 (5 bases). CDR1 is LNHDA, CDR2 SQIVND, per germline (reference sequence). V was pared by 6 bases and J by 7 bases, with 18 bases between. The CDR3 has 14 amino acids. The CDR3 region has the DNA TGTGCCAGTAGCCCCAGGACAACATCCTTTGGCTACACCTTC. Translation: CASSPRTTSFGYTF.

CDR3 nucleotides: TGTGCCAGCAGCGCTAAGCGCCTAGCGGGAGATCGAAATGAGCAGTTCTTC. It codes for CASSAKRLAGDRNEQFF. The chain combines TRBV9 with TRBJ2-1; TRBD2 matches at 10 bases. V shed 3 bases, J shed 7 bases, and the junction held 13 bases outside the gene matches. The germline gives CDR1 SGDLS, CDR2 YYNGEE. The CDR3 covers 17 residues.

The rearrangement joins TRBV18 to TRBJ2-5; 7 bases line up with TRBD1. The CDR3 loop spans 14 amino acids. Per the germline V gene, CDR1 is KGHSH and CDR2 is LQKENI. V lost 4 bases to trimming and J lost 1 base; unmatched junction nucleotides: 3. Here the CDR3 reads CASSLRQGQETQYF. Here the CDR3 DNA reads TGTGCCAGCTCACTAAGACAGGGCCAAGAGACCCAGTACTTC.

This clone was seen a handful of times. This chain links TRBV7-2 with TRBJ2-7; 7 positions agree with TRBD2. After removal of 6 bases from V and 0 bases from J, the junction contained 2 bases not matched to a gene. CDR3 length equals 13 residues. Germline V CDR1 and CDR2: SGHTA, FQGNSA. CDR3 sequence: CASRLADSYEQYF. CDR3 nucleotides: TGTGCCAGCAGGCTAGCGGACTCCTACGAGCAGTACTTC.

The V gene is TRBV29-1, the J gene TRBJ2-3, with TRBD2 identical over 11 bases. Germline CDR1 reads SQVTM; CDR2 reads ANQGSEA. Trimming took 4 bases from V and 2 from J; bases not matched to a gene: 2. The CDR3 loop spans 14 amino acids. The chain's CDR3 is CSVGLAGPTDTQYF. For the CDR3, the DNA is TGCAGCGTTGGACTAGCGGGGCCCACAGATACGCAGTATTTT.

This clone was picked up a small number of times. This chain uses TRBV25-1 with TRBJ2-1; perhaps TRBD2 as D (6 bases). The CDR3 sequence is 12 residues long. Trimming pared 6 bases from V and 5 bases from J, leaving 8 bases between. Per the germline V gene, CDR1 is MGHDK and CDR2 is SYGVNS. The CDR3 loop is CASRRDHNEQFF. The CDR3 DNA follows: TGTGCCAGCAGGCGGGATCACAATGAGCAGTTCTTC.

The CDR3 coding sequence is TGCGCCAGCCGGACAGGGTGGGATTCACCCCTCCACTTT. It yields the protein CASRTGWDSPLHF. This chain joins TRBV5-1 and TRBJ1-6, with 8 bases identical to TRBD1. The germline gives CDR1 SGHRS, CDR2 YFSETQ. With 7 bases clipped from V and 8 bases from J, the junction kept 5 bases outside the gene matches. The CDR3 runs 13 residues.

The V and J genes are TRBV3-1 (or the pseudogene TRBV3-2) and TRBJ2-7; D call uncertain. From germline, CDR1 is LGHDT and CDR2 YNNKEL (reference sequence). Trimming removed 6 bases at V and 0 bases at J, with 12 bases between. The CDR3 is made up of 14 amino acids. CDR3 loop: CASSSTGGSYEQYF. The CDR3 DNA reads TGTGCCAGCAGTTCGACTGGCGGCTCCTACGAGCAGTACTTC.

This chain uses TRBV10-1 with TRBJ2-1; D is undetermined. Deletions cut 0 bases from V and 9 bases from J, with 15 bases between. From germline, CDR1 is WNHNN and CDR2 SYGVQD (reference sequence). The CDR3 runs to 15 residues. The CDR3 reads CASSESIPTGVEQFF. The CDR3 bases are TGCGCCAGCAGTGAGTCGATCCCCACGGGTGTTGAGCAGTTCTTC.

The chain couples TRBV7-2 to TRBJ2-1; D perhaps matches TRBD2 (5 bases). CDR3 size: 14 residues. V was cut by 5 bases and J by 3 bases, with 11 bases left in between. In germline, CDR1 is SGHTA, CDR2 FQGNSA. DNA for the CDR3: TGTGCCAGCAGCCCTGGACTTTACTACAATGAGCAGTTCTTC. Its protein product is CASSPGLYYNEQFF.

The V gene is TRBV28, the J gene TRBJ1-4; D unresolved. V was shortened by 5 bases and J by 0 bases, with 10 bases between the two germline ends. Germline CDR1 is MDHEN and CDR2 is SYDVKM. This CDR3 has 15 residues. CDR3: CASSPSGSTNEKLFF. The CDR3 region has the DNA TGTGCCAGCAGTCCCTCAGGTTCAACTAATGAAAAACTGTTTTTT.

This clone has a handful of counts. The genes are TRBV12-3 or TRBV12-4 and TRBJ2-3, with a tentative D call TRBD2 (6 bases). The V gene lost 3 bases and the J gene lost 11 bases, with 12 bases spanning the gap. The CDR3 totals 12 residues. The CDR3 DNA reads as TGTGCCAGCAGTTTTCCCGGGACTTTGCAGTATTTT. Its protein is CASSFPGTLQYF.

V usage is TRBV29-1 and J usage is TRBJ2-5; D is possibly TRBD2 (5 bases). V was pared by 4 bases and J by 6 bases, with 12 bases between. The CDR3 length is 12 residues. Germline V gene lookup returns CDR1 SQVTM and CDR2 ANQGSEA. Written as DNA, the CDR3 is TGCAGCGTTGTTAGTGGGAGTCAGACCCAGTACTTC. It specifies CSVVSGSQTQYF.

The chain joins TRBV27 to TRBJ2-1; 13 bases are a match to TRBD2. This CDR3 has 18 residues. The germline CDR1 and CDR2 sequences are MNHEY and SMNVEV (reference sequence). V lost 0 bases, J lost 6 bases, and 8 bases stayed unmatched. For the CDR3, the DNA is TGTGCCAGCAGTTTATCGAGGACTAGCGGGGGTTCGGGCAATGAGCAGTTCTTC. Translated: CASSLSRTSGGSGNEQFF.